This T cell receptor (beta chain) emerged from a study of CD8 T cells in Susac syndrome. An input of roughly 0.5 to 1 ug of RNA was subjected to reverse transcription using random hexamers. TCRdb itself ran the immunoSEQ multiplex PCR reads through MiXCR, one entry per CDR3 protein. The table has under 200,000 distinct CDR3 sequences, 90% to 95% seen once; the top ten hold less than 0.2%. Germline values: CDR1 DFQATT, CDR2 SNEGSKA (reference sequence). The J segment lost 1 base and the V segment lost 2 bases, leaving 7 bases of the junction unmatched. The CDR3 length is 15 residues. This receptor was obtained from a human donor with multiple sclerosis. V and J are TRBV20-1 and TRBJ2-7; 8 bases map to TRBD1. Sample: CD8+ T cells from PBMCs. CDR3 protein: CSARPERTGSYEQYF. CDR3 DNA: TGCAGTGCTAGACCCGAAAGGACAGGGTCCTACGAGCAGTACTTC.